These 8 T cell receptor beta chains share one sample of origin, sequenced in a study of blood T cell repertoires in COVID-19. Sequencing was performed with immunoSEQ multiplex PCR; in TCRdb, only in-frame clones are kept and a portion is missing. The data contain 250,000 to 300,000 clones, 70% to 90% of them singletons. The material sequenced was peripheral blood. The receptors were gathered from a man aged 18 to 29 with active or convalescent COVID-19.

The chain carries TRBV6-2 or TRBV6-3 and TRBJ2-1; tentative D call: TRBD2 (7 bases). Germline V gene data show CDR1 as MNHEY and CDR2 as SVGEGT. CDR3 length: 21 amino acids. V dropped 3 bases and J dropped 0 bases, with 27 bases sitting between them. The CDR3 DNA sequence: TGTGCCAGCAGTTATTTTTGGGGGGGCAAGGTCTTCCCGAGCTCCTACAATGAGCAGTTCTTC. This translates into CASSYFWGGKVFPSSYNEQFF.

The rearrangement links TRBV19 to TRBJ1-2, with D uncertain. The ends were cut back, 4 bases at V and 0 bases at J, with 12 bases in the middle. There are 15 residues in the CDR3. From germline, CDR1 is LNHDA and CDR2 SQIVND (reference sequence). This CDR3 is CASSNWQAANYGYTF. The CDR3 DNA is TGTGCCAGTAGTAATTGGCAGGCAGCTAACTATGGCTACACCTTC.

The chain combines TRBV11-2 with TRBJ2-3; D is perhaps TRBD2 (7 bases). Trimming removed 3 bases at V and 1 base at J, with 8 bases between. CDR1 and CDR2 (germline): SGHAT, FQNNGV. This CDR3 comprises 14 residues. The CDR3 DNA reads TGTGCCAGCAGCTTCGGGGGGCGCACAGATACGCAGTATTTT. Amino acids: CASSFGGRTDTQYF.

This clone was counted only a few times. CDR3 sequence (DNA): TGTGCCAGTGTAGGGGGGGGCCTCAGAAATGAGCAGTTCTTC. Its protein product is CASVGGGLRNEQFF. The chain joins TRBV19 to TRBJ2-1; weak D call: TRBD2 (7 bases). Trimming cost V 8 bases and J 7 bases, with 18 bases left between them. The CDR3 is 14 residues long. Germline-derived CDR1 and CDR2 are LNHDA and SQIVND (reference sequence).

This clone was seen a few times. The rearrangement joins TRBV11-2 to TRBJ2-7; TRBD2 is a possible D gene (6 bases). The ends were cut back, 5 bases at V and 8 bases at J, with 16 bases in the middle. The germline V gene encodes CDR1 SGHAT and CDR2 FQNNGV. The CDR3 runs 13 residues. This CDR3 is CASSPGDSPKQYF. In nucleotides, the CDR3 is TGTGCCAGCAGCCCGGGGGACTCCCCAAAGCAGTACTTC.

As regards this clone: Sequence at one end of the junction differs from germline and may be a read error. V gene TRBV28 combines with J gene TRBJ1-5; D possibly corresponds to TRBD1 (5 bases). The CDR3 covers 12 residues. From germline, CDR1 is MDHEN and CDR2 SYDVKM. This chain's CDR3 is CASNGGIGAQHF. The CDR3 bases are TGTGCAAGCAACGGGGGAATAGGGGCCCAGCATTTT.

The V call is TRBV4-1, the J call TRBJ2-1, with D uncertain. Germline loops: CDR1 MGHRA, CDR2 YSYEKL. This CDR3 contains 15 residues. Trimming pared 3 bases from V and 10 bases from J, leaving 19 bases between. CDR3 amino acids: CASSQGFTQVWEQFF. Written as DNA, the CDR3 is TGCGCCAGCAGCCAGGGTTTTACTCAGGTCTGGGAGCAGTTCTTC.

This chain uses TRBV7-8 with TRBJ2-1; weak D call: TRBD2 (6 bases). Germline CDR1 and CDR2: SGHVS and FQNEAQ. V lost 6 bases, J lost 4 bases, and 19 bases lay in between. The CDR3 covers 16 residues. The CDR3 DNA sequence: TGTGCCAGCAGTCCGCCGGGGGTTAACAGGTACAATGAGCAGTTCTTC. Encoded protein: CASSPPGVNRYNEQFF.